The clone carrying this T cell receptor beta chain has ten or more counts. Its antigen remains unidentified. The data originate from a study of regulatory T cells in long-lasting Graves disease. Through Arm-PCR of CDR3 regions and iRepertoire HTBI primers, TCR beta libraries were built. MiXCR was run by TCRdb on the multiplex PCR reads, yielding one entry per CDR3 protein. The table includes over 400,000 distinct CDR3 sequences, about 14% detected once. Time point denoted: newly diagnosed GD, antithyroid drugs for less than 3 months. Isolated PBMC RNA provided the starting material for the TCR library. Study-wide results and caveats: Not thyroid tissue but only peripheral blood was studied. Among persistent patients, a larger number of public clonotypes were shared (around 2,700) than among newly diagnosed patients (more than 850).

These data also featured in a second study, about T cells in Graves' hyperthyroidism and ophthalmopathy.

This receptor was taken from a woman between 50 and 59 years old with Graves disease. The sequencing used peripheral blood mononuclear cells (PBMCs), collected at new diagnosis, from a patient treated with antithyroid drugs.

CDR3 protein: CASSSQRLGETQYF. Written as DNA, the CDR3 is TGTGCCAGCAGCTCCCAGCGGTTAGGGGAGACCCAGTACTTC. The chain combines TRBV12-3 or TRBV12-4 with TRBJ2-5, with a possible D match to TRBD2 (5 bases). Trimming cost V 6 bases and J 5 bases, with 16 bases left between them. This CDR3 comprises 14 residues.